This T cell receptor (beta chain) was profiled in a study of vaccination effects on CD4 cells after COVID-19. V dropped 0 bases and J dropped 6 bases, with 14 bases sitting between them. Germline loops: CDR1 SGDLS, CDR2 YYNGEE. The CDR3 runs 15 residues. The sample holds a few counts of this clone. Its matching antigen is unknown. Profiling relied on immunoSEQ multiplex PCR, and the TCRdb table lists in-frame clones only, not all of them. This sample has 70,000 or so clones, with 60% to 75% found just once. Sequencing in the ViraFEST assay came after antigen-specific CD4+ T cells had been expanded with viral peptide pools, which were used to stimulate PBMC. The culture ran for around 10 days before CD4+ T cells were isolated. Infection with SARS-CoV-2 occurred in the person between March and December 2020, and PCR confirmed it. Cultures used under 2.5 million PBMC per well, about 10 IU/ml IL-2 and around 9.5 ug/ml peptides. A pool of HIV-1 Nef peptides formed the negative control culture. Cultures had half their medium replaced with IL-2 medium on days 3 and 7.

The source material was CD4+ T cells from PBMCs cultured with HIV peptides, sampled before COVID-19 vaccination. As to subset: HIV-1 Nef peptide pool negative control/reference culture. The clonotype comes from a human donor who had a prior SARS-CoV-2 infection. V gene TRBV9 combines with J gene TRBJ2-3; perhaps TRBD1 as D (5 bases). CDR3 region: CASSVGAGQRDTQYF. As DNA, the CDR3 is TGTGCCAGCAGCGTAGGGGCAGGGCAGAGGGATACGCAGTATTTT.